This T cell receptor (beta chain) was documented in a study of cytomegalovirus exposure and HLA in healthy donors. Germline V gene data show CDR1 as SQVTM and CDR2 as ANQGSEA. CDR3 length: 14 residues. The junction had 8 bases not matched to a gene; V was cut back by 4 bases and J by 3 bases. Use of 60 Vbeta and 13 Jbeta primers characterized the PCR. Authors' methods: The authors later counted roughly 79 million unique TCR beta chains, some 9.9 million of them shared. TCRdb keeps only in-frame clones here, not all; method: immunoSEQ multiplex PCR. V, J and clone size are taken as reported in that table, and D and trimming were inferred from the DNA itself. The sample lists 200,000 to 250,000 clones, approximately 70% occurring once.

Sequencing used PBMCs. V is TRBV29-1 and J is TRBJ1-2; 7 nucleotides match TRBD1. The receptor comes from a man between 40 and 49 years old in good health and CMV-seropositive. The CDR3 here is CSVGSLDRDYGYTF. DNA of the CDR3: TGCAGCGTTGGTTCTTTAGACAGGGACTATGGCTACACCTTC.